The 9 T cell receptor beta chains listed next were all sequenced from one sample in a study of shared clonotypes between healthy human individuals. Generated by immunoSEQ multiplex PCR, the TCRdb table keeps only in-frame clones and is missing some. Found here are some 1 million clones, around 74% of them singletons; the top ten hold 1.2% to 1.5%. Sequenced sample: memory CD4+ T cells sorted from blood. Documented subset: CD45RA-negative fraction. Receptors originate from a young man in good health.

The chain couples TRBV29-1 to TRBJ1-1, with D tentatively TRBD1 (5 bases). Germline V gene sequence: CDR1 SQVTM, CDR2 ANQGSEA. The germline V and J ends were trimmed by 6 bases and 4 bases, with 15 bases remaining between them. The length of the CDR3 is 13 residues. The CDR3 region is CSVGKGSFTEAFF. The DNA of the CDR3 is TGCAGCGTCGGAAAGGGGTCTTTCACTGAAGCTTTCTTT.

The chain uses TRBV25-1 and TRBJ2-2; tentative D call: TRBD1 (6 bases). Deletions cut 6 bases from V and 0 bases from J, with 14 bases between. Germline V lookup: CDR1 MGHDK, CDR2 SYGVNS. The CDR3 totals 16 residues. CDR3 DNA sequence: TGTGCCAGCAGCCAGACAGGATTAGCGAACACCGGGGAGCTGTTTTTT. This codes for CASSQTGLANTGELFF.

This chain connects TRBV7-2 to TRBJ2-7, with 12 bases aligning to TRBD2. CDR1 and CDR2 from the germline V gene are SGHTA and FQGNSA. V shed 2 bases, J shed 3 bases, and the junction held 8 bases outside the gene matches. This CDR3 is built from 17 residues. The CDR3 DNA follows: TGTGCCAGCAGCTTATACCTAGCGGGAGGGAGTTTCTACGAGCAGTACTTC. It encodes CASSLYLAGGSFYEQYF.

The CDR3 here is CASSQDPSAGSYNEQFF. CDR3 DNA: TGCGCCAGCAGCCAGGACCCTAGCGCCGGCTCCTACAATGAGCAGTTCTTC. The rearrangement uses TRBV4-3 and TRBJ2-1, with TRBD2 as a possible D gene (6 bases). This CDR3 has 17 amino acids. Germline loops: CDR1 LGHNA, CDR2 YSLEER. With 3 bases removed from V and 0 bases from J, the gap between germline ends came to 15 bases.

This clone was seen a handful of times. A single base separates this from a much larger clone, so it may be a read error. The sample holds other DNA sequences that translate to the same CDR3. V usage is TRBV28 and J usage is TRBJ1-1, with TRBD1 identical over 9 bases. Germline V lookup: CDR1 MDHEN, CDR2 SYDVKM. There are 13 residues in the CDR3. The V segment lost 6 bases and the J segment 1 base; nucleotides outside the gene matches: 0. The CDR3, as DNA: TGTGCCAGCAGGGGACAGGGGAACACTGAAGCTTTCTTT. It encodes CASRGQGNTEAFF.

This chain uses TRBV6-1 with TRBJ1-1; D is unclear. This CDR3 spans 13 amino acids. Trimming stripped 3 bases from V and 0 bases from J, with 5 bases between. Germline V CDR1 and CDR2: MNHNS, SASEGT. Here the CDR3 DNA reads TGTGCCAGCAGTGACGTGTTGAACACTGAAGCTTTCTTT. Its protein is CASSDVLNTEAFF.

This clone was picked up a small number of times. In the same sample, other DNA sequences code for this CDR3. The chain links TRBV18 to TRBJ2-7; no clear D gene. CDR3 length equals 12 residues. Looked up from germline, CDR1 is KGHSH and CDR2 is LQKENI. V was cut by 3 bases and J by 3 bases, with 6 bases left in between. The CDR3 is CASSPNGYEQYF. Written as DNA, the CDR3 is TGTGCCAGCTCACCCAACGGCTACGAGCAGTACTTC.

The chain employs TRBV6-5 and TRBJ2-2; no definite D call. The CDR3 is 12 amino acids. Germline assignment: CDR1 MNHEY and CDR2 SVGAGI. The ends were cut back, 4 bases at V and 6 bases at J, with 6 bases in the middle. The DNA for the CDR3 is TGTGCCAGCAGTTCCCCTGCCGGGGAGCTGTTTTTT. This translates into CASSSPAGELFF.

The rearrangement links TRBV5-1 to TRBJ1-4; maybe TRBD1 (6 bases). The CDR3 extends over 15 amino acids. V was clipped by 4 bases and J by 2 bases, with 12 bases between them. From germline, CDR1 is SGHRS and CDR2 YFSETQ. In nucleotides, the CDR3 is TGCGCCAGCAGCCAACAGGGTTGGACTAATGAAAAACTGTTTTTT. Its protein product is CASSQQGWTNEKLFF.